Following are 28 T cell receptor beta chains from one sample sequenced in a study of blood T cell repertoires in COVID-19. Clones were sequenced by immunoSEQ multiplex PCR, and TCRdb holds only the in-frame ones, with some missing. The sample includes almost 200,000 clones, around 75% of them seen just once. Sequenced material: peripheral blood. Source of these receptors: a woman in her 40s with COVID-19, enrolled during active disease.

The chain recombines TRBV4-2 with TRBJ2-3; 8 bases align to TRBD2. Germline CDR1 reads LGHNA; CDR2 reads YNFKEQ. The ends lost 0 bases at V and 0 bases at J; junction bases unmatched: 14. This CDR3 region has 20 residues. CDR3 sequence: CASSQDSRGGRGASTDTQYF. The DNA for the CDR3 is TGTGCCAGCAGCCAAGACTCTAGAGGGGGGCGGGGGGCCAGCACAGATACGCAGTATTTT.

The V call is TRBV3-1 (or the pseudogene TRBV3-2), the J call TRBJ1-5; the match to TRBD1 covers 10 bases. The ends lost 3 bases at V and 2 bases at J; junction bases unmatched: 7. Germline V gene data show CDR1 as LGHDT and CDR2 as YNNKEL (reference sequence). CDR3 length: 17 residues. Here the CDR3 reads CASSHNPGTGGNQPQHF. The CDR3 nucleotides read TGTGCCAGCAGCCACAATCCCGGGACAGGGGGCAATCAGCCCCAGCATTTT.

In DNA, the CDR3 is TGTGCCTGGAGTTGGGGGGGCCATCAGCCCCAGCATTTT. Translation gives CAWSWGGHQPQHF. The gene calls are TRBV30 and TRBJ1-5; perhaps TRBD1 as D (6 bases). Germline V gene lookup returns CDR1 GTSNPN and CDR2 SVGIG (reference sequence). The V end lost 2 bases, the J end lost 5 bases, and 10 bases lay between the germline ends. The CDR3 runs 13 residues.

The chain recombines TRBV19 with TRBJ2-2; TRBD1 matches at 12 bases. The V and J ends lost 0 bases and 2 bases, in that order; junction bases with no gene match: 4. CDR1 and CDR2 from the germline V gene are LNHDA and SQIVND (reference sequence). This CDR3 spans 18 amino acids. Here the CDR3 DNA reads TGTGCCAGTAGTATAGAGGGACAGGGGGCCCCTAACACCGGGGAGCTGTTTTTT. Translated, it gives CASSIEGQGAPNTGELFF.

The chain employs TRBV30 and TRBJ1-6; D is uncertain. The CDR3 has 13 residues. The germline V gene has CDR1 GTSNPN and CDR2 SVGIG (reference sequence). The V and J ends lost 3 bases and 5 bases respectively, with 8 bases between them. The CDR3 sequence is CAWSRGDNSPLHF. CDR3 DNA sequence: TGTGCCTGGAGCCGCGGCGATAATTCACCCCTCCACTTT.

The chain uses TRBV3-1 (or the pseudogene TRBV3-2) and TRBJ2-1, with 10 bases matching TRBD2. The ends lost 2 bases at V and 5 bases at J; junction bases unmatched: 6. From germline, CDR1 is LGHDT and CDR2 YNNKEL (reference sequence). The CDR3 consists of 16 residues. CDR3 DNA sequence: TGTGCCAGCAGCCAACCGGGACTAGCGATAAACAATGAGCAGTTCTTC. It yields the protein CASSQPGLAINNEQFF.

This clone was observed a handful of times. The V gene is TRBV30, the J gene TRBJ1-1, with D tentatively TRBD1 (5 bases). Trimming shortened V by 3 bases and J by 7 bases, and 18 bases separated the two germline ends. Germline values: CDR1 GTSNPN, CDR2 SVGIG (reference sequence). CDR3 length equals 14 residues. The CDR3 sequence: CAWRSPLRQIEAFF. CDR3 nucleotide sequence: TGTGCCTGGAGGTCTCCTCTTAGACAGATTGAAGCTTTCTTT.

The chain joins TRBV7-2 to TRBJ2-3; 12 positions match TRBD2. Trimming removed 5 bases from V and 7 bases from J; junction bases left unmatched: 4. Per the germline V gene, CDR1 is SGHTA and CDR2 is FQGNSA. The CDR3 runs 14 residues. DNA for the CDR3: TGTGCCAGCAGCCCATGGACTAGCGGGAATACGCAGTATTTT. This codes for CASSPWTSGNTQYF.

The J gene is TRBJ2-1, the V gene TRBV5-1, with 7 bases fitting TRBD2. The J segment lost 2 bases and the V segment lost 0 bases, leaving 5 bases of the junction unmatched. CDR3 length equals 16 residues. Germline CDR1 is SGHRS and CDR2 is YFSETQ. CDR3 bases: TGCGCCAGCAGCTTGGTTGGGGGAGGGCCCTACAATGAGCAGTTCTTC. Translation: CASSLVGGGPYNEQFF. Drawing the rest from reference TRBV5-1 and TRBJ2-1, the complete variable domain is KAGVTQTPRYLIKTRGQQVTLSCSPISGHRSVSWYQQTPGQGLQFLFEYFSETQRNKGNFPGRFSGRQFSNSRSEMNVSTLELGDSALYLCASSLVGGGPYNEQFFGPGTRLTVL.

The rearrangement uses TRBV30 and TRBJ1-2; possible D gene TRBD1, 5 bases. Trimming stripped 3 bases from V and 0 bases from J, with 11 bases between. Germline V CDR1 and CDR2: GTSNPN, SVGIG (reference sequence). CDR3 length: 14 residues. The CDR3 here is CAWSVGQANYGYTF. The CDR3 DNA is TGTGCCTGGAGCGTGGGGCAGGCTAACTATGGCTACACCTTC.

V is TRBV3-1 (or the pseudogene TRBV3-2) and J is TRBJ2-1; 11 bases align to TRBD2. This CDR3 is built from 16 residues. V trimming: 3 bases; J trimming: 5 bases; junction bases outside the gene matches: 6. Germline V gives CDR1 LGHDT, CDR2 YNNKEL (reference sequence). The CDR3 DNA reads as TGTGCCAGCAGCCATGGAACTAGCGGGGGCCACAATGAGCAGTTCTTC. It specifies CASSHGTSGGHNEQFF.

The V and J genes are TRBV20-1 and TRBJ2-7, with D hard to call. Looked up from germline, CDR1 is DFQATT and CDR2 is SNEGSKA (reference sequence). Trimming cost V 3 bases and J 2 bases, with 8 bases left between them. The CDR3 has 12 residues. The CDR3 loop reads CSASVSAYEQYF. The CDR3 bases are TGCAGTGCTAGTGTCAGTGCCTACGAGCAGTACTTC.

The chain is built from TRBV27 and TRBJ1-6; weak D call: TRBD1 (5 bases). The V end was cut by 7 bases, the J end by 3 bases, with 13 bases between. The CDR3 runs 15 residues. The germline V gene encodes CDR1 MNHEY and CDR2 SMNVEV (reference sequence). CDR3 sequence reads: CASTLAGLYNSPLHF. CDR3 bases: TGTGCCAGCACCCTGGCGGGGCTCTATAATTCACCCCTCCACTTT.

A few counts support this clone. V usage is TRBV9 and J usage is TRBJ2-7; 10 bases are a match to TRBD2. V lost 4 bases to trimming and J lost 7 bases; unmatched junction nucleotides: 17. Germline-derived CDR1 and CDR2 are SGDLS and YYNGEE. This CDR3 is 17 amino acids long. The CDR3 DNA is TGTGCCAGCAGCCCCCGGGGAGGGGCTAGCGGGAGCGGTGAGCAGTACTTC. Translating it yields CASSPRGGASGSGEQYF.

The genes are TRBV14 and TRBJ1-4; TRBD1 is a possible D gene (5 bases). Trimming stripped 2 bases from V and 16 bases from J, with 17 bases between. The germline CDR1 and CDR2 sequences are SGHDN and FVKESK. This CDR3 has 13 residues. The CDR3 reads CASSQTRGGREFF. The DNA of the CDR3 is TGTGCCAGCAGCCAAACAAGGGGAGGCCGGGAGTTTTTT.

In its sample, this clone was seen a few times. The chain uses TRBV6-5 and TRBJ1-6, with TRBD1 as a possible D gene (5 bases). V lost 7 bases and J lost 1, with 11 bases in between. CDR3 length: 15 amino acids. CDR1 is MNHEY, CDR2 SVGAGI, per germline. CDR3 nucleotide sequence: TGTGCCAGCACTAGCGGGGCTTCCTATAATTCACCCCTCCACTTT. It codes for CASTSGASYNSPLHF.

This chain links TRBV9 with TRBJ2-2, with 8 nucleotides matching TRBD2. Germline CDR1 is SGDLS and CDR2 is YYNGEE. The CDR3 spans 15 residues. The trim removed 7 bases at V and 6 bases at J, leaving 11 bases unmatched. CDR3 bases: TGTGCCAGCGCCCTGACTAGCGACCGTTCCGGGGAGCTGTTTTTT. Its protein is CASALTSDRSGELFF.

The chain carries TRBV21-1 and TRBJ2-7; the table's D gene call, TRBD2, was not cross checked with the DNA. TRBV21-1 is flagged as a pseudogene. This CDR3 is 15 amino acids long. The CDR3 DNA is TGTGCCAGCAGCAAAAATGGAGGGACGAACTACGAGCAGTACTTC. Translating gives CASSKNGGTNYEQYF.

The J gene is TRBJ2-7, the V gene TRBV7-2; 7 nucleotides align to TRBD1. V shed 0 bases and J 5 bases; nucleotides not matched to a gene: 7. Germline V CDR1 and CDR2: SGHTA, FQGNSA. This CDR3 comprises 15 residues. CDR3 amino acids: CASSLATGVRDEQYF. The CDR3 DNA is TGTGCCAGCAGCTTAGCAACAGGGGTCCGTGACGAGCAGTACTTC.

This chain joins TRBV11-3 and TRBJ2-7; D remains unclear. V was shortened by 2 bases and J by 6 bases, with 5 bases between the two germline ends. The CDR3 runs 11 residues. In germline, CDR1 is SGHNT, CDR2 YENEEA. Here the CDR3 DNA reads TGTGCCAGCAGCTTATCCGGCGAGCAGTACTTC. Protein product: CASSLSGEQYF.

The DNA for the CDR3 is TGCAGCGGCGTGAGAGGAAACACCATATATTTT. Its translation is CSGVRGNTIYF. The chain carries TRBV29-1 and TRBJ1-3; D unresolved. Germline CDR1 reads SQVTM; CDR2 reads ANQGSEA. CDR3 length: 11 amino acids. V was shortened by 7 bases and J by 4 bases, with 8 bases between the two germline ends.

The J gene is TRBJ2-2, the V gene TRBV4-1; perhaps TRBD1 as D (5 bases). The CDR3 contains 16 residues. Deletions cut 8 bases from V and 0 bases from J, with 16 bases between. Germline CDR1 is MGHRA and CDR2 is YSYEKL. CDR3 bases: TGCGCCAGCGGAACCTCAGGGTTAGCGAACACCGGGGAGCTGTTTTTT. Its protein product is CASGTSGLANTGELFF.

This clone was counted once. DNA of the CDR3: TGTGCCAGCAGCTTTGACCTAGCGGGAAGTGCGAGGTACTTC. It is translated as CASSFDLAGSARYF. This chain connects TRBV5-4 to TRBJ2-7, with 9 bases aligning to TRBD2. Germline V CDR1 and CDR2: SGHNT, YYREEE (reference sequence). The CDR3 totals 14 residues. V lost 2 bases, J lost 12 bases, and 12 bases stayed unmatched.

This clone was recorded once. The chain recombines TRBV11-2 with TRBJ2-5, with TRBD2 identical over 14 bases. Germline V CDR1 and CDR2: SGHAT, FQNNGV. V lost 6 bases and J lost 4; bases outside the gene matches: 7. CDR3 length equals 16 residues. The DNA for the CDR3 is TGTGCCAGCAGTAGATCCGGGACTAGCGGGAGAGAGACCCAGTACTTC. Translating it yields CASSRSGTSGRETQYF.

This clone was seen only a few times. The chain links TRBV29-1 to TRBJ1-1; D is unclear. The V gene lost 4 bases and the J gene lost 11 bases, with 17 bases spanning the gap. The CDR3 extends over 12 amino acids. Germline V gene data show CDR1 as SQVTM and CDR2 as ANQGSEA. The DNA for the CDR3 is TGCAGCGTTGCGCGGGAAGCGCAGAAGGCTTTCTTT. Amino acid sequence: CSVAREAQKAFF.

The rearrangement joins TRBV7-3 to TRBJ2-5; 9 bases align to TRBD1. The CDR3 is 14 amino acids. The junction had 2 bases not matched to a gene; V was cut back by 5 bases and J by 1 base. Germline-derived CDR1 and CDR2 are SGHTA and FQGTGA. CDR3 sequence: CASSQTGGQETQYF. DNA for the CDR3: TGTGCCAGCAGCCAGACAGGGGGCCAAGAGACCCAGTACTTC.

The DNA of the CDR3 is TGTGCCAGCAGTCGGGACAGTACGAACACCGGGGAGCTGTTTTTT. Amino acid sequence: CASSRDSTNTGELFF. The genes are TRBV7-3 and TRBJ2-2, with TRBD1 matching 7 bases. V shed 6 bases, J shed 0 bases, and the junction held 4 bases outside the gene matches. CDR3 length: 15 amino acids. From germline, CDR1 is SGHTA and CDR2 FQGTGA.

The chain is built from TRBV14 and TRBJ2-3, with TRBD2 identical over 10 bases. This CDR3 spans 16 amino acids. V lost 2 bases and J lost 5; bases outside the gene matches: 7. Germline-derived CDR1 and CDR2 are SGHDN and FVKESK. The CDR3: CASSQIAGGGGDTQYF. The CDR3 DNA follows: TGTGCCAGCAGCCAAATAGCGGGAGGCGGGGGAGATACGCAGTATTTT.